A single sample is the source of the 32 T cell receptor beta chains below, sequenced in a study of cytomegalovirus exposure and HLA in healthy donors. The PCR used 60 Vbeta and 13 Jbeta primers. The table came from immunoSEQ multiplex PCR; TCRdb's copy has only in-frame clones and leaves some out. Among tens of thousands of clones listed, about three quarters were seen once. The specimen sequenced was PBMCs. These receptors were collected from a man in his forties in good health and CMV-seronegative.

The V gene is TRBV7-2, the J gene TRBJ1-3; TRBD1 is a possible D gene (5 bases). V was trimmed by 6 bases and J by 3 bases, leaving 12 bases between them. Germline loops: CDR1 SGHTA, CDR2 FQGNSA. The CDR3 contains 14 residues. The CDR3 is CASRRDGGGNTIYF. The CDR3 DNA sequence: TGTGCCAGCAGACGAGACGGGGGTGGAAACACCATATATTTT.

This rearrangement joins TRBV9 to TRBJ2-7; 7 nucleotides align to TRBD1. There are 15 residues in the CDR3. CDR1 is SGDLS and CDR2 is YYNGEE in the germline V gene. With V trimmed by 2 bases and J by 3 bases, 8 bases remained unmatched. As DNA, the CDR3 is TGTGCCAGCAGCGTGGCTACAGGGGCCAGCTACGAGCAGTACTTC. Amino acid sequence: CASSVATGASYEQYF.

J is TRBJ2-1 and V is TRBV9, with 7 bases that match TRBD1. After removal of 4 bases from V and 8 bases from J, the junction contained 3 bases not matched to a gene. This CDR3 spans 12 amino acids. CDR1 is SGDLS and CDR2 is YYNGEE in the germline V gene. CDR3 nucleotide sequence: TGTGCCAGCAGCCCCGACAGGGATGAGCAGTTCTTC. This gives the protein CASSPDRDEQFF.

The gene calls are TRBV7-3 and TRBJ1-3; D gene uncertain. This CDR3 contains 13 residues. CDR1 SGHTA and CDR2 FQGTGA come from the germline V gene. V gave up 8 bases and J gave up 3 bases, with 11 bases separating them. CDR3 DNA: TGTGCCAGCGGCCGGGGTGGTGGAAACACCATATATTTT. As protein: CASGRGGGNTIYF.

This clone occurred once. The V gene is TRBV27, the J gene TRBJ2-7; 7 bases match TRBD1. V was clipped by 6 bases and J by 5 bases; unmatched bases: 10. The V gene's germline CDR1 is MNHEY and CDR2 SMNVEV (reference sequence). There are 14 residues in the CDR3. CDR3 sequence reads: CASRPTGSVDEQYF. For the CDR3, the DNA is TGTGCCAGCAGACCGACAGGGTCTGTCGACGAGCAGTACTTC.

This clone was seen only a few times. This chain connects TRBV7-9 to TRBJ2-7, with 7 bases identical to TRBD2. The trim removed 5 bases at V and 4 bases at J, leaving 8 bases unmatched. Germline loops: CDR1 SEHNR, CDR2 FQNEAQ (reference sequence). The CDR3 is 14 residues long. CDR3 sequence: CASSASGGSYEQYF. The CDR3 DNA reads TGTGCCAGCAGCGCCTCGGGAGGCTCGTACGAGCAGTACTTC.

The genes are TRBV7-6 and TRBJ2-7, with 8 bases aligning to TRBD1. J was trimmed by 1 base and V by 7 bases; bases with no gene match: 9. The germline CDR1 and CDR2 sequences are SGHVS and FNYEAQ. The CDR3 consists of 15 residues. CDR3 sequence reads: CASTLGQGPSYEQYF. The CDR3 nucleotides read TGTGCCAGCACCCTAGGACAGGGACCTTCCTACGAGCAGTACTTC. Supplemented by reference TRBV7-6 and TRBJ2-7, the full variable domain reads GAGVSQSPRYKVTKRGQDVALRCDPISGHVSLYWYRQALGQGPEFLTYFNYEAQQDKSGLPNDRFSAERPEGSISTLTIQRTEQRDSAMYRCASTLGQGPSYEQYFGPGTRLTVT.

The V gene is TRBV5-4, the J gene TRBJ2-5; D may be TRBD1 (5 bases). The germline V gene encodes CDR1 SGHNT and CDR2 YYREEE (reference sequence). With 1 base removed from V and 1 base from J, the gap between germline ends came to 14 bases. This CDR3 comprises 16 residues. The CDR3 loop reads CASSLSAGSIQETQYF. As DNA, the CDR3 is TGTGCCAGCAGCTTGTCGGCAGGGTCCATCCAAGAGACCCAGTACTTC. Drawing the rest from reference TRBV5-4 and TRBJ2-5, the complete variable domain is ETGVTQSPTHLIKTRGQQVTLRCSSQSGHNTVSWYQQALGQGPQFIFQYYREEENGRGNFPPRFSGLQFPNYSSELNVNALELDDSALYLCASSLSAGSIQETQYFGPGTRLLVL.

This clone appeared a few times. The chain employs TRBV5-1 and TRBJ1-5; 12 bases agree with TRBD1. V dropped 4 bases and J dropped 7; count of bases not matched to a gene: 6. The CDR3 is 15 amino acids. Germline CDR1 and CDR2: SGHRS and YFSETQ. The CDR3 sequence is CASSPGQGAWQPQHF. Written as DNA, the CDR3 is TGCGCCAGCAGCCCGGGACAGGGGGCTTGGCAGCCCCAGCATTTT.

V usage is TRBV5-1 and J usage is TRBJ2-3; the match to TRBD1 covers 8 bases. Per the germline V gene, CDR1 is SGHRS and CDR2 is YFSETQ. This CDR3 has 14 residues. V lost 3 bases to trimming and J lost 3 bases; unmatched junction nucleotides: 3. CDR3 DNA sequence: TGCGCCAGCAGCTCCGGGACAGGAACAGATACGCAGTATTTT. This gives the protein CASSSGTGTDTQYF.

V usage is TRBV6-1 and J usage is TRBJ1-1, with a tentative D call TRBD1 (6 bases). CDR1 and CDR2 (germline): MNHNS, SASEGT. This CDR3 comprises 16 residues. The V end lost 6 bases, the J end lost 0 bases, and 17 bases lay between the germline ends. The chain's CDR3 is CASSEPGHPMNTEAFF. The CDR3 coding sequence is TGTGCCAGCAGCGAACCGGGACACCCCATGAACACTGAAGCTTTCTTT.

The chain is built from TRBV2 and TRBJ2-3, with 10 bases matching TRBD1. V was clipped by 8 bases and J by 4 bases; unmatched bases: 6. Germline V CDR1 and CDR2: SNHLY, FYNNEI. This CDR3 has 14 amino acids. The CDR3, as DNA: TGTGCCAGCCGGACAGGGGGAACATCAGATACGCAGTATTTT. Its protein is CASRTGGTSDTQYF.

J is TRBJ2-2 and V is TRBV5-1, with D maybe TRBD1 (5 bases). Germline assignment: CDR1 SGHRS and CDR2 YFSETQ. V gave up 2 bases and J gave up 0 bases, with 14 bases separating them. The CDR3 runs to 17 residues. The CDR3 nucleotides are TGCGCCAGCAGCTTCACCTTAACAGGTGCGAACACCGGGGAGCTGTTTTTT. Translated, it gives CASSFTLTGANTGELFF. Based on the CDR3 plus reference TRBV5-1 and TRBJ2-2, the full variable domain is KAGVTQTPRYLIKTRGQQVTLSCSPISGHRSVSWYQQTPGQGLQFLFEYFSETQRNKGNFPGRFSGRQFSNSRSEMNVSTLELGDSALYLCASSFTLTGANTGELFFGEGSRLTVL.

V and J are TRBV19 and TRBJ2-4; D may be TRBD2 (6 bases). The CDR3 spans 12 residues. Per germline, CDR1 LNHDA and CDR2 SQIVND (reference sequence). Trimming removed 1 base at V and 9 bases at J, with 7 bases between. CDR3 nucleotide sequence: TGTGCCAGTAGTATAGGTAGCGGCATTCAGTACTTC. Translation: CASSIGSGIQYF.

V is TRBV5-1 and J is TRBJ1-2; no firm D call. V was trimmed by 2 bases and J by 4 bases, leaving 12 bases between them. Germline loops: CDR1 SGHRS, CDR2 YFSETQ. This CDR3 has 14 residues. In DNA form, the CDR3 reads TGCGCCAGCAGCTTAACAGTCGGAACCTATGGCTACACCTTC. This encodes CASSLTVGTYGYTF. The full variable domain, in which reference TRBV5-1 and TRBJ1-2 provide the parts outside the CDR3, is KAGVTQTPRYLIKTRGQQVTLSCSPISGHRSVSWYQQTPGQGLQFLFEYFSETQRNKGNFPGRFSGRQFSNSRSEMNVSTLELGDSALYLCASSLTVGTYGYTFGSGTRLTVV.

This sequence joins TRBV27 and TRBJ2-7, with TRBD1 matching 9 bases. Germline loops: CDR1 MNHEY, CDR2 SMNVEV (reference sequence). With V trimmed by 5 bases and J by 4 bases, 9 bases remained unmatched. The CDR3 sequence is 15 residues long. CDR3 in amino acids: CASSRRPGQGYEQYF. For the CDR3, the DNA is TGTGCCAGCAGTCGCCGACCGGGACAGGGTTACGAGCAGTACTTC.

The V and J genes are TRBV18 and TRBJ1-5; D may be TRBD1 (5 bases). The V end lost 3 bases, the J end lost 0 bases, and 12 bases lay between the germline ends. In germline, CDR1 is KGHSH, CDR2 LQKENI. The CDR3 has 16 amino acids. CDR3 sequence: CASSPQGVLSNQPQHF. DNA of the CDR3: TGTGCCAGCTCACCGCAAGGGGTCCTTAGCAATCAGCCCCAGCATTTT.

This chain uses TRBV25-1 with TRBJ1-6; 7 bases match TRBD1. Germline V gene sequence: CDR1 MGHDK, CDR2 SYGVNS. J was trimmed by 6 bases and V by 3 bases; bases with no gene match: 5. There are 15 residues in the CDR3. CDR3 nucleotide sequence: TGTGCCAGCAGTGATCAGAGACAGGGTAATTCACCCCTCCACTTT. It translates to CASSDQRQGNSPLHF.

This rearrangement joins TRBV2 to TRBJ1-3, with D perhaps TRBD1 (6 bases). Per germline, CDR1 SNHLY and CDR2 FYNNEI. The CDR3 loop spans 14 amino acids. The V gene lost 10 bases and the J gene lost 2 bases, with 15 bases spanning the gap. The CDR3 DNA reads as TGTGCCACAAGCCGGACAGCGGCTGGAAACACCATATATTTT. It is translated as CATSRTAAGNTIYF.

The rearrangement links TRBV4-1 to TRBJ2-5, with 7 bases that match TRBD2. J was trimmed by 2 bases and V by 6 bases; bases with no gene match: 9. Germline assignment: CDR1 MGHRA and CDR2 YSYEKL. CDR3 length: 15 residues. The DNA of the CDR3 is TGCGCCAGCAGATCTAGCGGAATAGGGCAAGAGACCCAGTACTTC. Its translation: CASRSSGIGQETQYF.

The chain employs TRBV6-5 and TRBJ2-4; TRBD1 matches at 7 bases. Losses at the gene ends were 8 bases for V and 9 bases for J; bases not matched to a gene: 13. The V gene's germline CDR1 is MNHEY and CDR2 SVGAGI. This CDR3 is built from 14 residues. CDR3 bases: TGTGCCAGCCAAGCGGACAGGTCCTGTTGCATTCAGTACTTC. Translated: CASQADRSCCIQYF.

The rearrangement uses TRBV29-1 and TRBJ2-3; D uncertain. Germline V gene data show CDR1 as SQVTM and CDR2 as ANQGSEA. Between the trimmed V and J ends, which lost 2 bases and 6 bases, there was a span of 12 bases. This CDR3 contains 13 residues. CDR3 in amino acids: CSVEPAAGDTQYF. The DNA of the CDR3 is TGCAGCGTTGAACCGGCGGCCGGCGATACGCAGTATTTT.

This clone was counted a single time. The chain is built from TRBV27 and TRBJ2-1, with TRBD2 matching over 9 bases. This CDR3 contains 17 residues. The germline CDR1 and CDR2 sequences are MNHEY and SMNVEV (reference sequence). The junction had 11 bases not matched to a gene; V was cut back by 2 bases and J by 6 bases. The CDR3 sequence is CASSLGGGGASLNEQFF. For the CDR3, the DNA is TGTGCCAGCAGTTTAGGGGGCGGGGGGGCTTCGCTCAATGAGCAGTTCTTC.

The sample holds one count of this clone. The chain has TRBV5-1 and TRBJ1-2, with 7 positions matching TRBD1. The trim removed 0 bases at V and 7 bases at J, leaving 6 bases unmatched. The CDR3 spans 14 residues. Germline CDR1 SGHRS, CDR2 YFSETQ. The CDR3 nucleotides read TGCGCCAGCAGCTTGGACGACAGGGAATCTGGCTACACCTTC. Protein product: CASSLDDRESGYTF.

J is TRBJ2-1 and V is TRBV27, with D perhaps matching TRBD1 (6 bases). V lost 4 bases to trimming and J lost 3 bases, with 25 bases between them. The CDR3 has 19 amino acids. The germline V gene encodes CDR1 MNHEY and CDR2 SMNVEV (reference sequence). The CDR3 bases are TGTGCCAGCAGTTGGGGCCCGACAGGCCATGGGCCGATCTACAATGAGCAGTTCTTC. This sequence encodes CASSWGPTGHGPIYNEQFF.

The V and J genes are TRBV5-1 and TRBJ1-4; perhaps TRBD1 as D (6 bases). CDR3 length equals 14 residues. The ends were cut back, 2 bases at V and 3 bases at J, with 8 bases in the middle. Per the germline V gene, CDR1 is SGHRS and CDR2 is YFSETQ. In DNA, the CDR3 is TGCGCCAGCAGCTTTGGGGGCTCTAATGAAAAACTGTTTTTT. Amino acid sequence: CASSFGGSNEKLFF.

The V and J genes are TRBV5-6 and TRBJ2-7; tentatively, D is TRBD1 (6 bases). This CDR3 is built from 13 residues. The ends were cut back, 4 bases at V and 1 base at J, with 9 bases in the middle. Germline CDR1 is SGHDT and CDR2 is YYEEEE. The CDR3 nucleotides are TGTGCCAGCAGCGAGGACAGTTCCTACGAGCAGTACTTC. Amino acid sequence: CASSEDSSYEQYF.

The chain is built from TRBV7-6 and TRBJ2-2; no reliable D call. Per the germline V gene, CDR1 is SGHVS and CDR2 is FNYEAQ. Trimming left V 0 bases short and J 7 bases short, with 12 bases between. CDR3 length: 15 residues. The CDR3 DNA is TGTGCCAGCAGCTTAGCGCCCTGGGCGCTCGGGGAGCTGTTTTTT. Residues: CASSLAPWALGELFF. The full variable domain, in which reference TRBV7-6 and TRBJ2-2 provide the parts outside the CDR3, is GAGVSQSPRYKVTKRGQDVALRCDPISGHVSLYWYRQALGQGPEFLTYFNYEAQQDKSGLPNDRFSAERPEGSISTLTIQRTEQRDSAMYRCASSLAPWALGELFFGEGSRLTVL.

This rearrangement joins TRBV25-1 to TRBJ2-7; D is perhaps TRBD2 (5 bases). The germline gives CDR1 MGHDK, CDR2 SYGVNS. The CDR3 consists of 14 residues. V gave up 4 bases and J gave up 3 bases, with 13 bases separating them. CDR3 nucleotides: TGTGCCAGCAGTGGAAACGGGAAGGGCTACGAGCAGTACTTC. Its protein is CASSGNGKGYEQYF.

The chain is built from TRBV6-6 and TRBJ2-5; D might be TRBD2 (7 bases). V was trimmed by 0 bases and J by 1 base, leaving 9 bases between them. CDR1 and CDR2 from the germline V gene are MNHNY and SVGAGI (reference sequence). This CDR3 spans 15 amino acids. The CDR3 bases are TGTGCCAGCAGTTACTCGGGGGGGGCCCAAGAGACCCAGTACTTC. Translating gives CASSYSGGAQETQYF.

The DNA for the CDR3 is TGTGCCAGCAGCCCGGGACAGGCGTATTCACCCCTCCACTTT. It yields the protein CASSPGQAYSPLHF. The chain joins TRBV7-8 to TRBJ1-6, with 8 bases matching TRBD1. With V trimmed by 5 bases and J by 8 bases, 5 bases remained unmatched. The CDR3 extends over 14 amino acids. Looked up from germline, CDR1 is SGHVS and CDR2 is FQNEAQ.

In DNA, the CDR3 is TGTGCCACCAGCAGAGATGCGGGTAGCGGATACGAGCAGTACTTC. It specifies CATSRDAGSGYEQYF. The rearrangement uses TRBV15 and TRBJ2-7; maybe TRBD2 (6 bases). From germline, CDR1 is LNHNV and CDR2 YYDKDF (reference sequence). V dropped 0 bases and J dropped 4 bases, with 13 bases sitting between them. The CDR3 runs to 15 residues.